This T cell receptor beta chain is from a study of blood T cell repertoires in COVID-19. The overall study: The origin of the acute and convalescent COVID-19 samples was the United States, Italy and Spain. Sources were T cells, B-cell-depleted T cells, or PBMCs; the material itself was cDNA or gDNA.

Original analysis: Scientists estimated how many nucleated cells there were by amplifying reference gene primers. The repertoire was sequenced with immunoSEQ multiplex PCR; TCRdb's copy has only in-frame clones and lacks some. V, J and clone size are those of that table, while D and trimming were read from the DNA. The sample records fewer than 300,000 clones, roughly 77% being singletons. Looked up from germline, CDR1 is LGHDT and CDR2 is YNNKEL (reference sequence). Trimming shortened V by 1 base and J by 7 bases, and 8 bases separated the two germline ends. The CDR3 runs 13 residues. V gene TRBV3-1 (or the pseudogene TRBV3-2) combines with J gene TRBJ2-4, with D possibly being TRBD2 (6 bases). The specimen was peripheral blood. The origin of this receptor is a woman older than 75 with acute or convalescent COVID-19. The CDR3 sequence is CASSQAGGNIQYF. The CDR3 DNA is TGTGCCAGCAGCCAAGCCGGGGGTAACATTCAGTACTTC.